This T cell receptor (beta chain) is from a study of CD8 T cells in ankylosing spondylitis. This clonotype was seen ten or more times. Its antigen is as yet unknown. TCRdb reanalysed the 5' RACE reads using MiXCR and keeps one entry per CDR3 protein. The table includes about 140,000 distinct CDR3 sequences, approximately 7.4% detected once. Overall study findings and caveats: Peripheral blood samples showed relatively rare disease-linked clones, and these clones were CD8+. Reportedly, disease-linked clones are significantly enriched in ankylosing spondylitis patients' matched synovial fluid. Typical of ankylosing spondylitis blood, it appeared, was a TCR beta motif of eight highly homologous variants.

The clonotype was recovered from a female donor with ankylosing spondylitis or in good health (not recorded which). The sample comprised blood, either unsorted or a sorted T cell fraction (not recorded which).

The CDR3 reads CASSPGQGTRDTQYF. CDR3 in DNA: TGTGCCAGCAGCCCGGGACAGGGGACGCGAGATACGCAGTATTTT. The chain is built from TRBV11-2 and TRBJ2-3; 10 bases fit TRBD1. This CDR3 is 15 amino acids long. From germline, CDR1 is SGHAT and CDR2 FQNNGV. Trimming took 5 bases from V and 5 from J; bases not matched to a gene: 7.